This entry lists 10 T cell receptor beta chains sequenced from one sample in a study of T-cell memory formation after mild COVID-19. TCRdb recomputed calls from the 5' RACE reads with MiXCR, one row per CDR3 protein. The repertoire holds more than 350,000 distinct CDR3 sequences, with 16% as singletons. Material: PBMCs or a T cell subset sorted from them (not recorded which). The receptors originated from a man younger than 30 who had mild COVID-19 (a few samples of this study predate the infection). Cell type and time point are not known.

The genes are TRBV20-1 and TRBJ1-2; D is uncertain. V lost 0 bases and J lost 5, with 10 bases in between. This CDR3 is 13 amino acids long. From germline, CDR1 is DFQATT and CDR2 SNEGSKA (reference sequence). The CDR3 region has the DNA TGCAGTGCTAGAGATGTCAGGATTTATGGCTACACCTTC. Translated, it gives CSARDVRIYGYTF.

There are a few counts of this clonotype. This chain links TRBV4-1 with TRBJ1-6; TRBD1 agrees at 7 bases. Trimming took 3 bases from V and 4 from J; bases not matched to a gene: 3. The CDR3 has 15 residues. Germline lookup yields CDR1 MGHRA and CDR2 YSYEKL. The CDR3 loop is CASSHGQAYNSPLHF. The CDR3 DNA sequence: TGCGCCAGCAGCCACGGACAGGCATATAATTCACCCCTCCACTTT.

The CDR3 reads CASSLEGGIYGYTF. The CDR3 DNA sequence: TGTGCCAGCAGTCTAGAGGGGGGTATCTATGGCTACACCTTC. V gene TRBV12-3 or TRBV12-4 combines with J gene TRBJ1-2; D might be TRBD1 (6 bases). Between the trimmed V and J ends, which lost 5 bases and 4 bases, there was a span of 14 bases. The CDR3 is 14 residues long.

The chain employs TRBV19 and TRBJ1-5; D call uncertain. CDR1 is LNHDA, CDR2 SQIVND, per germline (reference sequence). This CDR3 is built from 12 residues. V was trimmed by 3 bases and J by 4 bases, leaving 4 bases between them. The CDR3 nucleotides read TGTGCCAGTAGTATGGGAAATCAGCCCCAGCATTTT. This gives the protein CASSMGNQPQHF. The full variable domain, completed using reference TRBV19 and TRBJ1-5, is DGGITQSPKYLFRKEGQNVTLSCEQNLNHDAMYWYRQDPGQGLRLIYYSQIVNDFQKGDIAEGYSVSREKKESFPLTVTSAQKNPTAFYLCASSMGNQPQHFGDGTRLSIL.

This chain uses TRBV28 with TRBJ1-1, with D hard to call. CDR1 and CDR2 (germline): MDHEN, SYDVKM. This CDR3 has 14 residues. V shed 7 bases and J shed 0 bases, with 12 bases lying between them. This CDR3 reads CASTVSPMNTEAFF. In nucleotides, the CDR3 is TGTGCCAGCACAGTAAGCCCAATGAACACTGAAGCTTTCTTT.

This clonotype was found a few times. V usage is TRBV18 and J usage is TRBJ2-5; TRBD2 might be the D (6 bases). Germline CDR1 is KGHSH and CDR2 is LQKENI. The length of the CDR3 is 13 residues. V lost 5 bases, J lost 2 bases, and 9 bases lay in between. CDR3 in amino acids: CASSVSGQETQYF. In DNA, the CDR3 is TGTGCCAGCTCAGTAAGCGGGCAAGAGACCCAGTACTTC.

This clonotype was detected once. CDR3 sequence: CASSSPPGRNSYEQYF. The DNA of the CDR3 is TGTGCCAGCAGCTCTCCCCCGGGACGGAATTCCTACGAGCAGTACTTC. The chain links TRBV7-6 to TRBJ2-7; D may match TRBD1 or TRBD2 (5 bases each). The CDR3 is made up of 16 amino acids. Trimming stripped 4 bases from V and 1 base from J, with 17 bases between. Germline CDR1 reads SGHVS; CDR2 reads FNYEAQ.

This chain joins TRBV9 and TRBJ2-3; 11 bases map to TRBD2. Losses at the gene ends were 4 bases for V and 2 bases for J; bases not matched to a gene: 6. Germline CDR1 SGDLS, CDR2 YYNGEE. The CDR3 spans 16 residues. As DNA, the CDR3 is TGTGCCAGCAGCCCTGGGACTAGCGGTTACACAGATACGCAGTATTTT. It encodes CASSPGTSGYTDTQYF.

This clonotype came up many times. This chain links TRBV10-3 with TRBJ2-3; TRBD2 matches at 15 bases. V dropped 10 bases and J dropped 6; count of bases not matched to a gene: 5. The CDR3 totals 14 residues. Germline V gene sequence: CDR1 ENHRY, CDR2 SYGVKD. Here the CDR3 reads CASGTSGGTDTQYF. The CDR3 DNA reads as TGTGCCAGTGGGACTAGCGGGGGGACGGATACGCAGTATTTT.

A few counts support this clonotype. CDR3 loop: CASSVAKGGPGANVLTF. The CDR3 region has the DNA TGTGCCAGCAGCGTAGCGAAGGGGGGGCCTGGGGCCAACGTCCTGACTTTC. The chain recombines TRBV9 with TRBJ2-6; possibly TRBD2 for D (7 bases). Germline assignment: CDR1 SGDLS and CDR2 YYNGEE. CDR3 size: 17 residues. The germline V and J ends were trimmed by 0 bases and 2 bases, with 12 bases remaining between them.